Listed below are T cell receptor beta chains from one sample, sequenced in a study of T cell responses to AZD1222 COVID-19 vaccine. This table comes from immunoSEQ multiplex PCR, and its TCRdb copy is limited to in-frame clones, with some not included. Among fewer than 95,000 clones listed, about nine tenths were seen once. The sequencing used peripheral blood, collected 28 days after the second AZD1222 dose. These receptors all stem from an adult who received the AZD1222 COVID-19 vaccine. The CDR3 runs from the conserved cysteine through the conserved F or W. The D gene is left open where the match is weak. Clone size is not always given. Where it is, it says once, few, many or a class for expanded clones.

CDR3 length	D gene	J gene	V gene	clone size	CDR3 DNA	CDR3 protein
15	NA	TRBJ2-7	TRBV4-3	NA	TGCGCCAGCAGCCAAGATCTGACACCCACCTACGAGCAGTACTTC	CASSQDLTPTYEQYF
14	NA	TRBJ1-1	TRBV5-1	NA	TGCGCCAGCAGCCCCACTGGGGGGGACACTGAAGCTTTCTTT	CASSPTGGDTEAFF
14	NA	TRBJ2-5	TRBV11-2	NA	TGTGCCAGCAGCTTAGCCACGGGGGAAGAGACCCAGTACTTC	CASSLATGEETQYF
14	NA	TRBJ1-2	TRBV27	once	TGTGCCAGCAGTTTGTACGCGATGAACTATGGCTACACCTTC	CASSLYAMNYGYTF
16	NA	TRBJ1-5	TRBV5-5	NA	TGTGCCAGCAGCTACCAGACAGCCTTATCTAATCAGCCCCAGCATTTT	CASSYQTALSNQPQHF
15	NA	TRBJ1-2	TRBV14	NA	TGTGCCAGCAGCCTCCGACAGGCAGGGGCTGATGGCTACACCTTC	CASSLRQAGADGYTF
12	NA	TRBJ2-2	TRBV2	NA	TGTGCCAGCAGTGAAGCCGTCGGGGAGCTGTTTTTT	CASSEAVGELFF
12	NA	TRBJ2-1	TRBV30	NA	TGTGCCTGGAGTGTATGGGGGATTGAGCAGTTCTTC	CAWSVWGIEQFF
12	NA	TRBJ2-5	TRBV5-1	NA	TGCGCCAGCAAAGCAGGGGAAGAGACCCAGTACTTC	CASKAGEETQYF
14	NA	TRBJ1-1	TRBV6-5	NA	TGTGCCAGCAGCCAGATACCCATGAACACTGAAGCTTTCTTT	CASSQIPMNTEAFF
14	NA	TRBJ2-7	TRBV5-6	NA	TGTGCCAGCAGCTTGGGGCAGGTCCCCTACGAGCAGTACTTC	CASSLGQVPYEQYF
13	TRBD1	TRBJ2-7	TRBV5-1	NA	TGCGCCAGCACCCAGAGGACAGGCTACGAGCAGTACTTC	CASTQRTGYEQYF
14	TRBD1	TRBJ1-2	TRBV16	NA	TGTGCCAGCAGCCGCCAGGGGGCTTCCTATGGCTACACCTTC	CASSRQGASYGYTF
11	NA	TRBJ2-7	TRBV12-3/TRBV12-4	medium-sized	TGTGCCAGCAGTTTAGGGTACGAGCAGTACTTC	CASSLGYEQYF
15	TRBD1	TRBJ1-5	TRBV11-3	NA	TGTGCCAGCAGCGTGACAGGGAACAACAATCAGCCCCAGCATTTT	CASSVTGNNNQPQHF
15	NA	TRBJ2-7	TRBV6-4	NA	TGTGCCAGCAGCGCAGAGGGGACCGGAGGGTTCGAGCAGTACTTC	CASSAEGTGGFEQYF
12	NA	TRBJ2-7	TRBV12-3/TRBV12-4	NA	TGTGCCAGCACCACCGGACTCTACGAGCAGTACTTC	CASTTGLYEQYF
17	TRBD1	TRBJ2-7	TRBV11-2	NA	TGTGCCAGCAGCTCACGGATTGGACAGGGGAGCTCCTACGAGCAGTACTTC	CASSSRIGQGSSYEQYF
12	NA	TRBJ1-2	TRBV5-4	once	TGTGCCAGCAGCTGGGGGCGGGGTGGCTACACCTTC	CASSWGRGGYTF
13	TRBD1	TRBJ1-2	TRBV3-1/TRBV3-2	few	TGTGCCACCACACCGGGACAGGGTGCCGGCTACACCTTC	CATTPGQGAGYTF
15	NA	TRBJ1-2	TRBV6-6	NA	TGTGCCAGCAGTTACCCGGGGGAAGGTTTGCGTGGCTACACCTTC	CASSYPGEGLRGYTF
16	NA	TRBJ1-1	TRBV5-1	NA	TGCGCCAGCAGCAAAATACAGACAGCCCTGAACACTGAAGCTTTCTTT	CASSKIQTALNTEAFF
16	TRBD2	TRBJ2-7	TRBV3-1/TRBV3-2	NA	TGTGCCAGCAGCCAAGGTCTAGCGGGGGCCACCTACGAGCAGTACTTC	CASSQGLAGATYEQYF
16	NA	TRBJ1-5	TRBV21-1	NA	TGTGCCAGCAGCCGGGACAGGGGGCGGTTGGGTCAGCCCCAGCATTTT	CASSRDRGRLGQPQHF
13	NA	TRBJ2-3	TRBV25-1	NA	TGTGCCAGCAGTGGGGACAACACAGATACGCAGTATTTT	CASSGDNTDTQYF
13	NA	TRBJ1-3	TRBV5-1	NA	TGCGCCAGCAGCTCGACGTCCGGAAACACCATATATTTT	CASSSTSGNTIYF
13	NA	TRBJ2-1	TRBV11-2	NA	TGTGCCAGCGGGGCTATACTTAACAATGAGCAGTTCTTC	CASGAILNNEQFF
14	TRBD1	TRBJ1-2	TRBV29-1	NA	TGCAGCGCCCCGATGGGACAGGGGAACTATGGCTACACCTTC	CSAPMGQGNYGYTF
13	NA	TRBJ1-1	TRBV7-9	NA	TGTGCCAGCAGCCTCGCGGGGAACACTGAAGCTTTCTTT	CASSLAGNTEAFF
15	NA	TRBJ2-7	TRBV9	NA	TGTGCCAGCAGCGTAACAAGGCCTGATTACTACGAGCAGTACTTC	CASSVTRPDYYEQYF
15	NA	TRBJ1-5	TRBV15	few	TGTGCCACCAGCAGAGATAGACATAGCAATCAGCCCCAGCATTTT	CATSRDRHSNQPQHF
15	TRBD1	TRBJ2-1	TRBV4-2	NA	TGTGCCAGCAGTCCCACCGGGACAGGGTCTAATGAGCAGTTCTTC	CASSPTGTGSNEQFF
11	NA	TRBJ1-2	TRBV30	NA	TGTGCCTGGAGAGGGGCCTATGGCTACACCTTC	CAWRGAYGYTF
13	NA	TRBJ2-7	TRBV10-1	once	TGCGCCAGCAGTGATGCGGGGAATTACGAGCAGTACTTC	CASSDAGNYEQYF
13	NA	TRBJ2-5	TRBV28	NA	TGTGCCAGCAGGGGGGGATTAGGAGAGACCCAGTACTTC	CASRGGLGETQYF
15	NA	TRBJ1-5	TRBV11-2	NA	TGTGCCAGCAGCGTGGATGGGGGTCGGAATCAGCCCCAGCATTTT	CASSVDGGRNQPQHF
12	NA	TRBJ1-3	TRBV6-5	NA	TGTGCCAGCAGCTTCTCTGGAAACACCATATATTTT	CASSFSGNTIYF
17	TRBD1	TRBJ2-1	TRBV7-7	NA	TGTGCTAGCAGCTTAAGTAGGACAGGGGGCTCCTACAATGAGCAGTTCTTC	CASSLSRTGGSYNEQFF
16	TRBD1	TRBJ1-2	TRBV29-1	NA	TGCAGCGTTGAGGAGCGGGGGGAAGGGGGCAGGTATGGCTACACCTTC	CSVEERGEGGRYGYTF
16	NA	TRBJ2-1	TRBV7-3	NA	TGTGCCAGCAGCTTAACCCAACACGGTATCTACAATGAGCAGTTCTTC	CASSLTQHGIYNEQFF
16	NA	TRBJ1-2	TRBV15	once	TGTGCCACCAGCAGAGATCGGAGTGTCGAACGCTATGGCTACACCTTC	CATSRDRSVERYGYTF
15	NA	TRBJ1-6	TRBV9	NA	TGTGCCAGCAGCGTAGAGACCGGAGGGGATTCACCCCTCCACTTT	CASSVETGGDSPLHF
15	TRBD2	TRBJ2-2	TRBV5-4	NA	TGTGCCAGCAGACCGCGGGGGACGAACACCGGGGAGCTGTTTTTT	CASRPRGTNTGELFF
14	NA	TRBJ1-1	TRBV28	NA	TGTGCCAGCAGTTTCGGTGGAATGAACACTGAAGCTTTCTTT	CASSFGGMNTEAFF
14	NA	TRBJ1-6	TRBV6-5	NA	TGTGCCAGCGGACAGAGCTCCTATAATTCACCCCTCCACTTT	CASGQSSYNSPLHF
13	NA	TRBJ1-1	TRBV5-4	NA	TGTGCCAGCAGCTTAAAGGGAGGTAGTGCGGCTTTCTTT	CASSLKGGSAAFF
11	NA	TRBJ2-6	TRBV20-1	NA	TGCAGTGCCAGCCAGGCAAACGTCCTGACTTTC	CSASQANVLTF
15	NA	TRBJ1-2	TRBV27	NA	TGTGCCAGCAGTTTCTCCGGACCCTCAAACTATGGCTACACCTTC	CASSFSGPSNYGYTF
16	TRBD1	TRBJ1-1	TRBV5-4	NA	TGTGCCAGCAGCTCGGGCCGGGACAGGGTGACCACTGAAGCTTTCTTT	CASSSGRDRVTTEAFF
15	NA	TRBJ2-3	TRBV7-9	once	TGTGCCAGCAGCTTGTCCAGGGAAAGCACAGATACGCAGTATTTT	CASSLSRESTDTQYF
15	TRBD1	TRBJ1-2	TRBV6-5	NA	TGTGCCAGCAGTTACTCGATGGACAGGGCCTATGGCTACACCTTC	CASSYSMDRAYGYTF
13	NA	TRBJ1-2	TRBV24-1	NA	TGTGCCACCAGTGGCCCGGCGGGGGATGGCTACACCTTC	CATSGPAGDGYTF
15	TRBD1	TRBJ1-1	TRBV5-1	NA	TGCGCCAGCAGCTTGCAACAGGGGGCCGGTACTGAAGCTTTCTTT	CASSLQQGAGTEAFF
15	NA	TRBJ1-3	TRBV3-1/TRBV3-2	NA	TGTGCCAGCAGCCAAGCTTGGACAGCTGGAAACACCATATATTTT	CASSQAWTAGNTIYF
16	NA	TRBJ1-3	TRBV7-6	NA	TGTGCCAGCAGCCACAGGTTTAGGGGCTCTGGAAACACCATATATTTT	CASSHRFRGSGNTIYF